The 16 T cell receptor beta chains reported below all come from one sample, sequenced in a study of human thymus T cells. Sequencing used immunoSEQ multiplex PCR; TCRdb keeps in-frame clones, though not all of them. Of some 78,000 clones in the sample, around 96% are singletons; the top ten hold 0.031%. Corrective cardiac surgery supplied the resected thymus tissue. Sequencing was performed on thymus tissue. The receptors originated from a boy in the first two years of life with a congenital heart defect but otherwise immunologically healthy.

The chain employs TRBV6-5 and TRBJ1-1; a possible D gene is TRBD1 (6 bases). The CDR3 spans 16 residues. Trimming shortened V by 4 bases and J by 5 bases, and 20 bases separated the two germline ends. Germline-derived CDR1 and CDR2 are MNHEY and SVGAGI. The CDR3: CASSSGGRGDRTEAFF. DNA for the CDR3: TGTGCCAGCAGTTCGGGTGGAAGGGGGGATCGGACTGAAGCTTTCTTT.

This rearrangement joins TRBV5-8 to TRBJ2-3; 10 nucleotides align to TRBD2. From germline, CDR1 is SGHTS and CDR2 YDEGEE. The CDR3 is made up of 18 amino acids. Germline trimming cut 0 bases from V and 2 bases from J; bases unmatched to any gene: 9. DNA of the CDR3: TGTGCCAGCAGCTTGGGATCGTGGAGCGGGAGGGCCACAGATACGCAGTATTTT. It translates to CASSLGSWSGRATDTQYF.

The V call is TRBV25-1, the J call TRBJ2-3, with D possibly matching TRBD2 (6 bases). The ends were cut back, 2 bases at V and 2 bases at J, with 11 bases in the middle. This CDR3 has 15 residues. Germline V CDR1 and CDR2: MGHDK, SYGVNS. In nucleotides, the CDR3 is TGTGCCAGCAGTGAACGGGACTCCTACACAGATACGCAGTATTTT. Protein: CASSERDSYTDTQYF. The full variable domain, with the rest looked up from reference TRBV25-1 and TRBJ2-3, is EADIYQTPRYLVIGTGKKITLECSQTMGHDKMYWYQQDPGMELHLIHYSYGVNSTEKGDLSSESTVSRIRTEHFPLTLESARPSHTSQYLCASSERDSYTDTQYFGPGTRLTVL.

The genes are TRBV5-8 and TRBJ1-1; D unclear. The CDR3 loop spans 14 amino acids. V was clipped by 0 bases and J by 1 base, with 7 bases between them. CDR1 and CDR2 (germline): SGHTS, YDEGEE. This CDR3 reads CASSLGQSNTEAFF. Here the CDR3 DNA reads TGTGCCAGCAGCTTGGGGCAGTCGAACACTGAAGCTTTCTTT.

The V and J genes are TRBV4-2 and TRBJ2-3, with 16 bases lining up with TRBD2. The CDR3 has 17 amino acids. Germline V lookup: CDR1 LGHNA, CDR2 YNFKEQ. After removal of 2 bases from V and 3 bases from J, the junction contained 2 bases not matched to a gene. CDR3 nucleotides: TGTGCCAGCAGCCAACCGGGACTAGCGGGGGGGACAGATACGCAGTATTTT. It yields the protein CASSQPGLAGGTDTQYF.

CDR3 sequence: CASSRDPPEQFF. CDR3 nucleotides: TGTGCCAGCAGCCGAGACCCCCCCGAGCAGTTCTTC. The V call is TRBV11-3, the J call TRBJ2-1; D not resolved. The germline V and J ends were trimmed by 5 bases and 10 bases, with 12 bases remaining between them. The germline CDR1 and CDR2 sequences are SGHNT and YENEEA. The CDR3 covers 12 residues.

This chain connects TRBV6-5 to TRBJ2-7; D not resolved. The germline V gene encodes CDR1 MNHEY and CDR2 SVGAGI. This CDR3 has 14 residues. The V and J ends lost 0 bases and 3 bases respectively, with 9 bases between them. The CDR3 DNA follows: TGTGCCAGCAGTTACTCGATTCATTTCTACGAGCAGTACTTC. Translated, it gives CASSYSIHFYEQYF.

The CDR3, as DNA: TGTGCCAGCCGCAACAGGCCGAAGATTTACATGAACACTGAAGCTTTCTTT. This sequence encodes CASRNRPKIYMNTEAFF. This chain connects TRBV28 to TRBJ1-1, with D maybe TRBD1 (5 bases). This CDR3 spans 17 amino acids. Per germline, CDR1 MDHEN and CDR2 SYDVKM. V dropped 8 bases and J dropped 0 bases, with 22 bases sitting between them. Complete variable domain (other parts from reference TRBV28 and TRBJ1-1): DVKVTQSSRYLVKRTGEKVFLECVQDMDHENMFWYRQDPGLGLRLIYFSYDVKMKEKGDIPEGYSVSREKKERFSLILESASTNQTSMYLCASRNRPKIYMNTEAFFGQGTRLTVV.

This clone was detected only once. The CDR3 loop is CASSSKMPPGPRGANVLTF. Here the CDR3 DNA reads TGTGCCAGCAGCTCAAAAATGCCACCTGGTCCCCGAGGGGCCAACGTCCTGACTTTC. The gene calls are TRBV7-2 and TRBJ2-6; no definite D call. V was clipped by 4 bases and J by 4 bases, with 23 bases between them. CDR1 SGHTA and CDR2 FQGNSA come from the germline V gene. This CDR3 has 19 residues.

The chain recombines TRBV9 with TRBJ2-3; no firm D call. CDR1 SGDLS and CDR2 YYNGEE come from the germline V gene. The CDR3 spans 14 residues. V was shortened by 2 bases and J by 0 bases, with 7 bases between the two germline ends. This CDR3 is CASSVLQSTDTQYF. CDR3 sequence (DNA): TGTGCCAGCAGCGTTTTACAAAGCACAGATACGCAGTATTTT.

The chain recombines TRBV27 with TRBJ2-3; TRBD1 aligns across 8 bases. Trimming cost V 1 base and J 1 base; bases outside gene matches: 1. The CDR3 loop spans 15 amino acids. From germline, CDR1 is MNHEY and CDR2 SMNVEV (reference sequence). The CDR3 coding sequence is TGTGCCAGCAGTTTATTCAGGGGGCGCACAGATACGCAGTATTTT. This encodes CASSLFRGRTDTQYF.

This clone appeared once. The chain uses TRBV5-5 and TRBJ2-7, with D tentatively TRBD2 (6 bases). Germline V CDR1 and CDR2: SGHKS, YYEKEE (reference sequence). The CDR3 totals 17 residues. The V and J ends lost 7 bases and 3 bases respectively, with 26 bases between them. The CDR3 coding sequence is TGTGCCAGCTACTCATTCGGGGGTACCTGCTCGGGCTACGAGCAGTACTTC. The encoded protein is CASYSFGGTCSGYEQYF.

This clone was recorded a few times. This chain joins TRBV10-3 and TRBJ1-2; TRBD1 matches 7 bases. This CDR3 is built from 14 residues. After removal of 3 bases from V and 2 bases from J, the junction contained 3 bases not matched to a gene. CDR1 and CDR2 (germline): ENHRY, SYGVKD. CDR3 DNA sequence: TGTGCCATCAGTGAAAGGGGGCGCAACTATGGCTACACCTTC. This gives the protein CAISERGRNYGYTF.

The V and J genes are TRBV5-1 and TRBJ2-7; 9 nucleotides line up with TRBD1. After removal of 0 bases from V and 0 bases from J, the junction contained 7 bases not matched to a gene. This CDR3 region has 17 residues. Germline V gives CDR1 SGHRS, CDR2 YFSETQ. The CDR3 bases are TGCGCCAGCAGCTTGGGGACGGACAGGGGCATCTCCTACGAGCAGTACTTC. Protein sequence: CASSLGTDRGISYEQYF.

V gene TRBV7-3 combines with J gene TRBJ2-4; TRBD2 matches at 8 bases. Per the germline V gene, CDR1 is SGHTA and CDR2 is FQGTGA. This CDR3 region has 19 residues. J lost 9 bases, V lost 1 base, and 20 bases had no gene match. DNA of the CDR3: TGTGCCAGCAGCTTAAGGCCCCCGGGGCGGGGGGCCCCTCTAGGCATTCAGTACTTC. It codes for CASSLRPPGRGAPLGIQYF.

The chain is built from TRBV5-4 and TRBJ2-3; D is perhaps TRBD2 (6 bases). CDR3 size: 14 residues. CDR1 is SGHNT, CDR2 YYREEE, per germline (reference sequence). The V gene lost 0 bases and the J gene lost 1 base, with 6 bases spanning the gap. DNA of the CDR3: TGTGCCAGCAGCTTGGCGGGGGGCACAGATACGCAGTATTTT. This sequence encodes CASSLAGGTDTQYF.